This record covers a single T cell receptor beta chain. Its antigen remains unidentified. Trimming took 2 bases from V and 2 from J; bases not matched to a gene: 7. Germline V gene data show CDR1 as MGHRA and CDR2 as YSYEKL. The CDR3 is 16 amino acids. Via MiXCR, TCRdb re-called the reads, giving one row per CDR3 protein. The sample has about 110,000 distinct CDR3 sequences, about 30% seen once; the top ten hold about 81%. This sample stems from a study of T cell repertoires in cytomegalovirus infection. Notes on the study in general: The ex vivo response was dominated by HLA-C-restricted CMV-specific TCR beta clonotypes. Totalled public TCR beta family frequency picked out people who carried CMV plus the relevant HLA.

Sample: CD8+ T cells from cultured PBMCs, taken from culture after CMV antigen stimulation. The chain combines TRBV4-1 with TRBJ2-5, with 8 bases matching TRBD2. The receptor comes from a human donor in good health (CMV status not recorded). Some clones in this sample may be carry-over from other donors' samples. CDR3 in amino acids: CASSQTGGNLQETQYF. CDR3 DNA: TGCGCCAGCAGCCAAACGGGGGGGAATTTACAAGAGACCCAGTACTTC.